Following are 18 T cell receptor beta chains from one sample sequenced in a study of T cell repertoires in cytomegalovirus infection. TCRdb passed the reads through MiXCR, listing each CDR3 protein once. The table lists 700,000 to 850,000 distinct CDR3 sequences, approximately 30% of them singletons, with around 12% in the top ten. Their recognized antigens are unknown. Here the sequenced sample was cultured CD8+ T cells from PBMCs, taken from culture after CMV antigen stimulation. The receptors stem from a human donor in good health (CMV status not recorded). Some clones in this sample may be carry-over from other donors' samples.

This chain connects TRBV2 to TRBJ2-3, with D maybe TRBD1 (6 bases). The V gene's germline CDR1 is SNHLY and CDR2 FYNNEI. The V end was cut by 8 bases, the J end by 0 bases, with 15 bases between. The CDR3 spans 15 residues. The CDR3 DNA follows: TGTGCCAGCGCAGGGGTCCGATCTAGCACAGATACGCAGTATTTT. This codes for CASAGVRSSTDTQYF.

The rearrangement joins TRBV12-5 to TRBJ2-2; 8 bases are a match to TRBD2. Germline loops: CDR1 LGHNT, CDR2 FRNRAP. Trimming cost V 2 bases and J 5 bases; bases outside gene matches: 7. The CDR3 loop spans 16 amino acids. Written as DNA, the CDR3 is TGTGCTAGTGGTTTGCCCCCGGGACTAGTGACCGGGGAGCTGTTTTTT. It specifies CASGLPPGLVTGELFF.

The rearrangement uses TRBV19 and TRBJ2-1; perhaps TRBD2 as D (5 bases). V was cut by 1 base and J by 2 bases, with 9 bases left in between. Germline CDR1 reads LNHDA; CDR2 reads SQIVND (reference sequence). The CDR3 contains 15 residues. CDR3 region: CASSIGTLTYNEQFF. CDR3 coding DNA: TGTGCCAGTAGTATAGGGACTCTTACCTACAATGAGCAGTTCTTC.

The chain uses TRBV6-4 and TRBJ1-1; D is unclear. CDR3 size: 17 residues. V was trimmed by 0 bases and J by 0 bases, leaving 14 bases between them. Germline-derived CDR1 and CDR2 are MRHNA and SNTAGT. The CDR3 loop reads CASSDSKGAAMNTEAFF. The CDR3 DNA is TGTGCCAGCAGTGACTCGAAGGGCGCGGCCATGAACACTGAAGCTTTCTTT.

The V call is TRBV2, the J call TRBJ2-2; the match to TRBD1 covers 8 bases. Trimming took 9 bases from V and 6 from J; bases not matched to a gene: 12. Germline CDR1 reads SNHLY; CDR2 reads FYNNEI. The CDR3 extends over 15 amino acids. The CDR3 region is CARQTGAWRPGELFF. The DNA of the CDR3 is TGTGCCAGACAGACAGGGGCGTGGAGGCCCGGGGAGCTGTTTTTT.

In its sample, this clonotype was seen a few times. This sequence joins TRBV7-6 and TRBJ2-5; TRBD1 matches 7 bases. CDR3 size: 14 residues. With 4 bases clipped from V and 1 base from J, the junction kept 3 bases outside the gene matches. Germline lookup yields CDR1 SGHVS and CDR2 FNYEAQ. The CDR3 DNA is TGTGCCAGCAGCTCGGGACAGTTCCAAGAGACCCAGTACTTC. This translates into CASSSGQFQETQYF.

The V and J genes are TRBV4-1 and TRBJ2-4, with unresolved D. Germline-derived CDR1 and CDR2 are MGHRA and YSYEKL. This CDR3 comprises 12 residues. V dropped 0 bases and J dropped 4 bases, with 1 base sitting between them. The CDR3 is CASSQDKNIQYF. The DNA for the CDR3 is TGCGCCAGCAGCCAAGATAAAAACATTCAGTACTTC.

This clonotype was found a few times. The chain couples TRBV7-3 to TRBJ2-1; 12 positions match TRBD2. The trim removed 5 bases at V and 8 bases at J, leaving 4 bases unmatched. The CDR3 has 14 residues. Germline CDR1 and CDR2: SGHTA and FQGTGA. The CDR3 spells CASSASGGVHEQFF. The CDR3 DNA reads TGTGCCAGCAGCGCTAGCGGGGGGGTCCATGAGCAGTTCTTC.

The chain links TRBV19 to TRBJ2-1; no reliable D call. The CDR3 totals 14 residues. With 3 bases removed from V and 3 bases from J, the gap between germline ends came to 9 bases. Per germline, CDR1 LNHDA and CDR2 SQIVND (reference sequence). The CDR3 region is CASSISLIYNEQFF. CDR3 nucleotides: TGTGCCAGTAGTATTTCCCTTATCTACAATGAGCAGTTCTTC.

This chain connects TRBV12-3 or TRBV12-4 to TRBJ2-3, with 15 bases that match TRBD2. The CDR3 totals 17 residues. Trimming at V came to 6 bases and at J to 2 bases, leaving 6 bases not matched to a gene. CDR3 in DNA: TGTGCCAGCAGATATGGACTAGCGGGGGGGCACACAGATACGCAGTATTTT. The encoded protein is CASRYGLAGGHTDTQYF.

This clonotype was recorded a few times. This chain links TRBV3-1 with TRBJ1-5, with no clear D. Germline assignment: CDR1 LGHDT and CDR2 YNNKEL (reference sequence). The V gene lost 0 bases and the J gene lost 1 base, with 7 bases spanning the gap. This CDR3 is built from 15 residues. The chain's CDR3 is CASSQDLDSNQPQHF. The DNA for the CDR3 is TGTGCCAGCAGCCAAGATCTGGACAGCAATCAGCCCCAGCATTTT. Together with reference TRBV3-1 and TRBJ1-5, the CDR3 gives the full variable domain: DTAVSQTPKYLVTQMGNDKSIKCEQNLGHDTMYWYKQDSKKFLKIMFSYNNKELIINETVPNRFSPKSPDKAHLNLHINSLELGDSAVYFCASSQDLDSNQPQHFGDGTRLSIL.

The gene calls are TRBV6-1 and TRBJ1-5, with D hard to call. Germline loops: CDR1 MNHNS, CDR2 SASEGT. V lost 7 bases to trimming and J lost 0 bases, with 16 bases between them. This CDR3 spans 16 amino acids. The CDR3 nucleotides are TGTGCCAGCATTGAGGGAGGAACTGTTAGCAATCAGCCCCAGCATTTT. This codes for CASIEGGTVSNQPQHF.

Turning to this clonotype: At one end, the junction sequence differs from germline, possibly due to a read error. CDR3 sequence reads: CANSLQGVRFYGYTF. CDR3 DNA sequence: TGTGCCAACAGCCTACAGGGGGTGCGGTTCTATGGCTACACCTTC. This sequence joins TRBV7-3 and TRBJ1-2, with 8 nucleotides matching TRBD1. This CDR3 spans 15 amino acids. Germline loops: CDR1 SGHTA, CDR2 FQGTGA.

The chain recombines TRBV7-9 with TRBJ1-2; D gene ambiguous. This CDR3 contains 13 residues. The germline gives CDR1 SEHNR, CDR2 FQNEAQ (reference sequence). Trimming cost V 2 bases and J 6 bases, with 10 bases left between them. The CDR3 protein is CASSLIGLDGYTF. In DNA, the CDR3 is TGTGCCAGCAGCTTAATAGGGTTGGATGGCTACACCTTC.

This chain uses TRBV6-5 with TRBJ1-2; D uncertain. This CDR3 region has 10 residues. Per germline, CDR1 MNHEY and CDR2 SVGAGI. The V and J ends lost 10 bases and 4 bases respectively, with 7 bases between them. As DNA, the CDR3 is TGTGCCAACTATTCCTATGGCTACACCTTC. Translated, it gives CANYSYGYTF.

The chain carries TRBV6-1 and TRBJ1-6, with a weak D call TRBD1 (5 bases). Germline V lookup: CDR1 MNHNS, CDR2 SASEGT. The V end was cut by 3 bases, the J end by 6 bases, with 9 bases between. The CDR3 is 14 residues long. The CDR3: CASSDWGGNSPLHF. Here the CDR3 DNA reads TGTGCCAGCAGTGATTGGGGCGGTAATTCACCCCTCCACTTT.

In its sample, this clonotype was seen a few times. The CDR3 coding sequence is TGTGCCAGCAGTTACGGGACTAGCGGGGAACTGGAGACCCAGTACTTC. Translating gives CASSYGTSGELETQYF. The chain couples TRBV6-5 to TRBJ2-5; 13 nucleotides agree with TRBD2. The CDR3 sequence is 16 residues long. V shed 2 bases, J shed 5 bases, and the junction held 5 bases outside the gene matches. Per germline, CDR1 MNHEY and CDR2 SVGAGI.

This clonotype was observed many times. The CDR3 spells CASSFNRLHSTDTQYF. CDR3 nucleotides: TGTGCCAGCAGTTTCAACAGGCTTCATAGCACAGATACGCAGTATTTT. The rearrangement links TRBV12-3 or TRBV12-4 to TRBJ2-3, with D perhaps matching TRBD1 (5 bases). Trimming removed 3 bases at V and 0 bases at J, with 13 bases between. This CDR3 contains 16 residues.